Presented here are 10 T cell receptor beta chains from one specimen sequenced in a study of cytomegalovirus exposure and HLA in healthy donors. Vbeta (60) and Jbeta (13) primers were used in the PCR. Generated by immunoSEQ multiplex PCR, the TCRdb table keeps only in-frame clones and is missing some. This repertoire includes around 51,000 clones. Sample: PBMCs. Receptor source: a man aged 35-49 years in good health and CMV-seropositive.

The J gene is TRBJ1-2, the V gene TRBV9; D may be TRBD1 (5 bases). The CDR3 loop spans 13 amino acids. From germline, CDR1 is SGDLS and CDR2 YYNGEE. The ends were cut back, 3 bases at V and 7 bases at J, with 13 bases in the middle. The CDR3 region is CASSETPGLGYTF. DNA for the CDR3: TGTGCCAGCAGCGAAACCCCAGGGCTTGGCTACACCTTC.

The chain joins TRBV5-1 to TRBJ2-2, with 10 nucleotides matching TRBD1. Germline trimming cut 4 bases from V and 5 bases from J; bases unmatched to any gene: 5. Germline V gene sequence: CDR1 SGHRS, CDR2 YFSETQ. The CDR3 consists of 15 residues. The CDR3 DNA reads TGCGCCAGCAGCGGGGACAGGGGTGGAACCGGGGAGCTGTTTTTT. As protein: CASSGDRGGTGELFF.

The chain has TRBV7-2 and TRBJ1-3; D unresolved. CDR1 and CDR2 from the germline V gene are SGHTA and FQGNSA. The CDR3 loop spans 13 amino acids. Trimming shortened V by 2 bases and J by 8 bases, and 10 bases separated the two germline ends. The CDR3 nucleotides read TGTGCCAGCAGCTTAATGTTGGCGGACACCATATATTTT. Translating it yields CASSLMLADTIYF.

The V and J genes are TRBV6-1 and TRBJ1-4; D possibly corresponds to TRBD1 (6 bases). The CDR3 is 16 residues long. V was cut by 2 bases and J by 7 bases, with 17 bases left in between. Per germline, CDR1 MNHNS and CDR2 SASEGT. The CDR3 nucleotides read TGTGCCAGCAGTGAATATGGCGGGGGGCTTGGTGAAAAACTGTTTTTT. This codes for CASSEYGGGLGEKLFF.

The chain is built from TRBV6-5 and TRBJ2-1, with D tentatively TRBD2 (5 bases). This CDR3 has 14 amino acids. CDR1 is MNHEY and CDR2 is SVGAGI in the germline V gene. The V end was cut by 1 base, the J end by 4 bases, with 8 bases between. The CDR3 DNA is TGTGCCAGCAGTTACTTCAGCGGTTACAATGAGCAGTTCTTC. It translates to CASSYFSGYNEQFF.

The CDR3 coding sequence is TGTGCCAGCAGCTTGGGACTAGCGGGAGCCTACGAGCAGTACTTC. It codes for CASSLGLAGAYEQYF. The V gene is TRBV5-4, the J gene TRBJ2-7; the match to TRBD2 covers 12 bases. Trimming took 0 bases from V and 2 from J; bases not matched to a gene: 0. Germline V gives CDR1 SGHNT, CDR2 YYREEE (reference sequence). This CDR3 comprises 15 residues.

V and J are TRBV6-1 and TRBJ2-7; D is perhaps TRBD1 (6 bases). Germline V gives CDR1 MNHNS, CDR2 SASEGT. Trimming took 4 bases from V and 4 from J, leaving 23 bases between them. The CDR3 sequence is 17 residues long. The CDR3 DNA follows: TGTGCCAGCAGTGTACCCCCGGTTCCCAGGGGCCGATACGAGCAGTACTTC. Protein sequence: CASSVPPVPRGRYEQYF.

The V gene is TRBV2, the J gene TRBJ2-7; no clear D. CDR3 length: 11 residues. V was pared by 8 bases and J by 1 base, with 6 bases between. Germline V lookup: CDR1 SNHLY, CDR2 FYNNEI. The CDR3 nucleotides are TGTGCCAGCGGTAGTTCCTACGAGCAGTACTTC. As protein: CASGSSYEQYF.

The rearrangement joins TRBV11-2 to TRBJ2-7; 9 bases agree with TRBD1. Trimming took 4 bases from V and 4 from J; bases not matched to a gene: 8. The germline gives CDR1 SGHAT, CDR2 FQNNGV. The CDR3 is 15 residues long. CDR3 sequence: CASSYDRGVWYEQYF. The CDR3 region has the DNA TGTGCCAGCAGCTACGACAGGGGGGTTTGGTACGAGCAGTACTTC.

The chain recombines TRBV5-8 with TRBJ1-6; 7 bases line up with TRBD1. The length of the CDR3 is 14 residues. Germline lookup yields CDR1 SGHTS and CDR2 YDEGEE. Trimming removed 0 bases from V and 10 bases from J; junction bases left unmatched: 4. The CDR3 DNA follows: TGTGCCAGCAGCTTGGCAGGGGGTACCTCACCCCTCCACTTT. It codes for CASSLAGGTSPLHF.